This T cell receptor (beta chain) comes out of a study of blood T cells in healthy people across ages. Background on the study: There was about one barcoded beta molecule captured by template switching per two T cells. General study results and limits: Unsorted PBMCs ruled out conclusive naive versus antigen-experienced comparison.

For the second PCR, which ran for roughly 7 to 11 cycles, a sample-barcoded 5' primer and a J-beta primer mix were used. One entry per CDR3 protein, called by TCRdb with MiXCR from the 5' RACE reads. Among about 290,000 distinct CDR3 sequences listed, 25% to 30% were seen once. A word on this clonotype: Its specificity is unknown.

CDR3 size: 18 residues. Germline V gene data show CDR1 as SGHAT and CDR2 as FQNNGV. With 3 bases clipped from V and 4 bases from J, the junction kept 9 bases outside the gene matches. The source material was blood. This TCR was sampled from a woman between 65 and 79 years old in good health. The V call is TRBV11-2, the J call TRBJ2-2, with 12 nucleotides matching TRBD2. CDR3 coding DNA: TGTGCCAGCAGCTTCTTTTCTAGCGGGAGGGCCTTCACCGGGGAGCTGTTTTTT. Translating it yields CASSFFSSGRAFTGELFF.